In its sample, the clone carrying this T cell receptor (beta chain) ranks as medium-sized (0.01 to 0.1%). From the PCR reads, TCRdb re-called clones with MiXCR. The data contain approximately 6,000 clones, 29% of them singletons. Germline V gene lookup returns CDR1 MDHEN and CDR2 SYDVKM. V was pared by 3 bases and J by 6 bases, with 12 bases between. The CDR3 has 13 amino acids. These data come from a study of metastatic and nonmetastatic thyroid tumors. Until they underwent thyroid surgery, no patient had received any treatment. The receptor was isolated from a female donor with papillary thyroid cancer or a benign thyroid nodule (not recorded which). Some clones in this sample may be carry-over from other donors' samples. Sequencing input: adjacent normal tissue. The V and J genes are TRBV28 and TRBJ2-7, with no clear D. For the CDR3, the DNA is TGTGCCAGCAGTTTTCTGAGGAACGGCGAGCAGTACTTC. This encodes CASSFLRNGEQYF.